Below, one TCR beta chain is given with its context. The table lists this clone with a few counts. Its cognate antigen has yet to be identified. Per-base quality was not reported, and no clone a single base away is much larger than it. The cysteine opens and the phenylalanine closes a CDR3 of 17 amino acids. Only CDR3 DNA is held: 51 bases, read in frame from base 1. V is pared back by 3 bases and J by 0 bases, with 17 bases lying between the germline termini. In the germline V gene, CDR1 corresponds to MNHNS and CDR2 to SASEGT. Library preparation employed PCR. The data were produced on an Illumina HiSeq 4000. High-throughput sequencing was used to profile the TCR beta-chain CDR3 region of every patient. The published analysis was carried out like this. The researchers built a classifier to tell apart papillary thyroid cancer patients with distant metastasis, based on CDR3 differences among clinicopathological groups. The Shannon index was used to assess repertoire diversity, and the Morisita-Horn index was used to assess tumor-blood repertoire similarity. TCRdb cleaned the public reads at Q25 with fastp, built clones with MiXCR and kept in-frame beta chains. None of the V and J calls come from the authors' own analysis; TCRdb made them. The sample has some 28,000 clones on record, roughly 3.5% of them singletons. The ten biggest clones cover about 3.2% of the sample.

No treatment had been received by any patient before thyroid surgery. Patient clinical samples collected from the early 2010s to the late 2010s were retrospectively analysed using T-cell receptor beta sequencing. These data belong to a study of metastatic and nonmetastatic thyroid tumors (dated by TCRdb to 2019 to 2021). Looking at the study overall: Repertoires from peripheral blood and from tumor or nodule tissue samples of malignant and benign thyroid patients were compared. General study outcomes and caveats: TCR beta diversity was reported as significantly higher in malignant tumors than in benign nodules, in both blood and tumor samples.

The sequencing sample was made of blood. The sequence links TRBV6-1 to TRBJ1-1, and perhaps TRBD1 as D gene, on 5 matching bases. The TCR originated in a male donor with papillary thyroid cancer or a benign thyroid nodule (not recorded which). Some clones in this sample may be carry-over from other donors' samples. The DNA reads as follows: TGTGCCAGCAGTGATAAGGGGTCCATCGGGATGAACACTGAAGCTTTCTTT. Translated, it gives CASSDKGSIGMNTEAFF.